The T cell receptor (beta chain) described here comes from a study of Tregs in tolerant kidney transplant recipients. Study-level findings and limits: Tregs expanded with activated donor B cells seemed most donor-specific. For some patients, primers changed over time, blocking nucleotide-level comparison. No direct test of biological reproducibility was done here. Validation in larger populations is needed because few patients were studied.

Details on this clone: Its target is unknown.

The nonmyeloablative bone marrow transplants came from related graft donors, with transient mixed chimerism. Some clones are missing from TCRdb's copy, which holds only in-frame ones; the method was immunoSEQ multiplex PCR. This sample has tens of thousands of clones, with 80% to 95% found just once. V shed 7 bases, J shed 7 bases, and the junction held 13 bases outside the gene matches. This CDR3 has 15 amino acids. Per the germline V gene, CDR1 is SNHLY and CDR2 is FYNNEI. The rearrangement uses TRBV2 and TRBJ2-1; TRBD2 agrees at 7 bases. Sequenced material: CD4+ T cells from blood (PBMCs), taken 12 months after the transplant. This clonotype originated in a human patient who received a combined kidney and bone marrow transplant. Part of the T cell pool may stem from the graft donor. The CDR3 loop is CASTPRTSLGNEQFF. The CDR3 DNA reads TGTGCCAGCACCCCCCGGACTAGTCTGGGGAATGAGCAGTTCTTC.